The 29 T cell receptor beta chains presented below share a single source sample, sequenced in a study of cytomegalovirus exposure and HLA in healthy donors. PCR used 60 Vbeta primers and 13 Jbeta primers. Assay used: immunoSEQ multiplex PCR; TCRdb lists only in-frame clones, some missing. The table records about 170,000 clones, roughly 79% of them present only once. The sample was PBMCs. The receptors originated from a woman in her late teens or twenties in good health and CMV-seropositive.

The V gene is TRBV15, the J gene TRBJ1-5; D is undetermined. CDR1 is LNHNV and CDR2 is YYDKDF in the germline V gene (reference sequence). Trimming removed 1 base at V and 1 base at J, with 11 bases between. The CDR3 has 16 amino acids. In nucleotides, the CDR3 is TGTGCCACCAGCAGAGCAAGGCAGGTGAGCAATCAGCCCCAGCATTTT. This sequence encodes CATSRARQVSNQPQHF.

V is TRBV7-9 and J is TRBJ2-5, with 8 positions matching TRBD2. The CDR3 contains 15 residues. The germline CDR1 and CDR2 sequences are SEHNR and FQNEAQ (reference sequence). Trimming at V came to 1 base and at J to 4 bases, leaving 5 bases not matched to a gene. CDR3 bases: TGTGCCAGCAGCTTAGGATTCGGGAGGGGAGAGACCCAGTACTTC. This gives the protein CASSLGFGRGETQYF.

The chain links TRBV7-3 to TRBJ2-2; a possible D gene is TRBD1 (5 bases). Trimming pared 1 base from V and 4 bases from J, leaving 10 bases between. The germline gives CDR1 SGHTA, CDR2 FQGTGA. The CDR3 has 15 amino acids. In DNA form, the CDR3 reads TGTGCCAGCAGCTTAAACCGACAGACCACCGGGGAGCTGTTTTTT. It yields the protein CASSLNRQTTGELFF. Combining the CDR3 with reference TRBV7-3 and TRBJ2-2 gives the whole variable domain GAGVSQTPSNKVTEKGKYVELRCDPISGHTALYWYRQSLGQGPEFLIYFQGTGAADDSGLPNDRFFAVRPEGSVSTLKIQRTERGDSAVYLCASSLNRQTTGELFFGEGSRLTVL.

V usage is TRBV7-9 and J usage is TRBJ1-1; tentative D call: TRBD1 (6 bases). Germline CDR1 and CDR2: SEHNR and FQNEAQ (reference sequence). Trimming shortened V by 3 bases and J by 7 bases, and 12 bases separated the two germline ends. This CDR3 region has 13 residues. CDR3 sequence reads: CASSLGGANEAFF. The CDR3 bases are TGTGCCAGCAGCTTGGGGGGGGCGAATGAAGCTTTCTTT.

CDR3: CASSLAPLGQGGRYTEAFF. CDR3 bases: TGTGCCAGCAGCCTTGCCCCACTTGGACAGGGGGGAAGGTACACTGAAGCTTTCTTT. V and J are TRBV7-9 and TRBJ1-1, with 10 bases aligning to TRBD1. Germline V gives CDR1 SEHNR, CDR2 FQNEAQ (reference sequence). Germline trimming cut 5 bases from V and 3 bases from J; bases unmatched to any gene: 18. The CDR3 totals 19 residues.

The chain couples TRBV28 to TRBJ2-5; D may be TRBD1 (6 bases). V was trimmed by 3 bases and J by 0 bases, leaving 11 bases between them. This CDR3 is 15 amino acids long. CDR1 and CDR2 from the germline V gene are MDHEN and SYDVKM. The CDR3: CASSFRDTYQETQYF. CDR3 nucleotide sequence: TGTGCCAGCAGTTTCCGGGACACGTACCAAGAGACCCAGTACTTC.

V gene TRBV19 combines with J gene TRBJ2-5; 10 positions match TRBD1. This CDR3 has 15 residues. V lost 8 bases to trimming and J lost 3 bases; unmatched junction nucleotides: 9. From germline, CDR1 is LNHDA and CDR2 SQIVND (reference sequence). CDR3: CASPCGTGAEETQYF. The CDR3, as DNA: TGTGCCAGTCCCTGTGGGACAGGGGCGGAAGAGACCCAGTACTTC.

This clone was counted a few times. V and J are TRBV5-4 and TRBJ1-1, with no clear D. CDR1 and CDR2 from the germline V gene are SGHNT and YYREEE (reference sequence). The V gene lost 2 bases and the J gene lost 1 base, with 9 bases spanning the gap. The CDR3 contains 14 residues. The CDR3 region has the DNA TGTGCCAGCAGCTTAGAGGTGACGAACACTGAAGCTTTCTTT. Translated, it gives CASSLEVTNTEAFF.

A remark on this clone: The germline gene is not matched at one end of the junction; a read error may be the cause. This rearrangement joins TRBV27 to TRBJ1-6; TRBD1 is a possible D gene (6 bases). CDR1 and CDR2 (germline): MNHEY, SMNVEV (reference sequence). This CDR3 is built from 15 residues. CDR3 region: CTSRDAAQGHSPLHF. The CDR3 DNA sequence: TGTACCAGCAGAGACGCGGCGCAGGGGCATTCACCCCTCCACTTT.

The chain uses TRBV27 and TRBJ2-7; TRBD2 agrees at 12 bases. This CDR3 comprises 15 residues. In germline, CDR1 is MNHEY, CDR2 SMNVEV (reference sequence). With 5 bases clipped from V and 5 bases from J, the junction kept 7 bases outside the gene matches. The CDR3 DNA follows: TGTGCCAGCAGTGCTAGCGGGGGGGCCTTCCACGAGCAGTACTTC. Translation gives CASSASGGAFHEQYF.

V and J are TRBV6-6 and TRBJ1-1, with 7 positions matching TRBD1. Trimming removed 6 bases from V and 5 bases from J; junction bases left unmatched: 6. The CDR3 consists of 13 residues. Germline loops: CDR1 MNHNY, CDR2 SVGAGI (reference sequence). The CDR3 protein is CASRQGFQTEAFF. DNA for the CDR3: TGTGCCAGCAGACAGGGGTTTCAGACTGAAGCTTTCTTT.

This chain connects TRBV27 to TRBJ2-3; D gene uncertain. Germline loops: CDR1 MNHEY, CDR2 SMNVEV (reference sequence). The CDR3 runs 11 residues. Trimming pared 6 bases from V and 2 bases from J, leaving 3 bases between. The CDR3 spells CASRATDTQYF. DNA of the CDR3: TGTGCCAGCAGAGCCACAGATACGCAGTATTTT.

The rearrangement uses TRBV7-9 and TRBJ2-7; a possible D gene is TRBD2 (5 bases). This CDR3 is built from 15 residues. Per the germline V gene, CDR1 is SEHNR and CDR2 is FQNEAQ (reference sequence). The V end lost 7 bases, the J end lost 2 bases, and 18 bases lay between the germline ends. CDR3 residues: CASTPMGTGTYEQYF. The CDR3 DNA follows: TGTGCCAGCACCCCAATGGGTACCGGGACCTACGAGCAGTACTTC.

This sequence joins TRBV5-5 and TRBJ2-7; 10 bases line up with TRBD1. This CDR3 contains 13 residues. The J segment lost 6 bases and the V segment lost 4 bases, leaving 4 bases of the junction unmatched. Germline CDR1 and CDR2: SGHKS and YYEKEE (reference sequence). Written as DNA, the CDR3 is TGTGCCAGCAGCGCCGGGACAGGGGTCGAGCAGTACTTC. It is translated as CASSAGTGVEQYF.

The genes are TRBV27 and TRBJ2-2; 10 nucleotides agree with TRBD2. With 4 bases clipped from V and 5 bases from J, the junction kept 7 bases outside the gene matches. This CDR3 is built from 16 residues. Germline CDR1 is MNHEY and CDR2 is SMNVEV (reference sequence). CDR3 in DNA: TGTGCCAGCAGTTCGCTAGCGGGGGTAGGGACCGGGGAGCTGTTTTTT. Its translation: CASSSLAGVGTGELFF.

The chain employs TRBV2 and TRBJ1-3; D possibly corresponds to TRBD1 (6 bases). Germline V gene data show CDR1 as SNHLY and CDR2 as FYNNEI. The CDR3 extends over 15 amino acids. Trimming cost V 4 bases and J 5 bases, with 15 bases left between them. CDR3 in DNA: TGTGCCAGCAGTGGGTTGAGGGGGGGGCGAAACACCATATATTTT. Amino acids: CASSGLRGGRNTIYF.

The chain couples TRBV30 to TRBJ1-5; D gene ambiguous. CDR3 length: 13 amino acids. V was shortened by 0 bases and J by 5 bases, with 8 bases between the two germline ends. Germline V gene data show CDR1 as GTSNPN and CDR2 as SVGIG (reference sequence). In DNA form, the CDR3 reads TGTGCCTGGAGTGTACGGGGAGATCAGCCCCAGCATTTT. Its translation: CAWSVRGDQPQHF. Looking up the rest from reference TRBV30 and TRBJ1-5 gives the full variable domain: SQTIHQWPATLVQPVGSPLSLECTVEGTSNPNLYWYRQAAGRGLQLLFYSVGIGQISSEVPQNLSASRPQDRQFILSSKKLLLSDSGFYLCAWSVRGDQPQHFGDGTRLSIL.

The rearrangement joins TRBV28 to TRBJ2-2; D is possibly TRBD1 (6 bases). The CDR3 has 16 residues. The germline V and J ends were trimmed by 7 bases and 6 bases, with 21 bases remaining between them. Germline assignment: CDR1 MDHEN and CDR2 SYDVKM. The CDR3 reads CASNGGGQQFSGELFF. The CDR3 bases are TGTGCCAGCAACGGAGGAGGACAGCAATTCTCCGGGGAGCTGTTTTTT. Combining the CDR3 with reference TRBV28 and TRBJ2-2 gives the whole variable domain DVKVTQSSRYLVKRTGEKVFLECVQDMDHENMFWYRQDPGLGLRLIYFSYDVKMKEKGDIPEGYSVSREKKERFSLILESASTNQTSMYLCASNGGGQQFSGELFFGEGSRLTVL.

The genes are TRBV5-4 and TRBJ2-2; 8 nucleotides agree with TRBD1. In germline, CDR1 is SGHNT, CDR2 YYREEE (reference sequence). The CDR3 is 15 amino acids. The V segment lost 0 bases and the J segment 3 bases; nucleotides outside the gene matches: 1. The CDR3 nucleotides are TGTGCCAGCAGCTTGGTGGACAGGGACACCGGGGAGCTGTTTTTT. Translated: CASSLVDRDTGELFF.

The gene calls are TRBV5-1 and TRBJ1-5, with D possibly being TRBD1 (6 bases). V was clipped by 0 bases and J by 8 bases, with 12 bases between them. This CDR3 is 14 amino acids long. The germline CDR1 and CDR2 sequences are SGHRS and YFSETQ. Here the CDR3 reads CASSLGAGAEPQHF. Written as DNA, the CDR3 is TGCGCCAGCAGCTTGGGGGCGGGGGCTGAGCCCCAGCATTTT.

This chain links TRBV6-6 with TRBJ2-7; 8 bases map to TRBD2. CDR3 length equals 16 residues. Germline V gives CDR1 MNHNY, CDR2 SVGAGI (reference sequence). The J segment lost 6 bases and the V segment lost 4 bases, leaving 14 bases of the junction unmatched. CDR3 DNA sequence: TGTGCCAGCAGTTCTAGGGTTAGCGGGGAAAACCGCGAGCAGTACTTC. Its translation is CASSSRVSGENREQYF.

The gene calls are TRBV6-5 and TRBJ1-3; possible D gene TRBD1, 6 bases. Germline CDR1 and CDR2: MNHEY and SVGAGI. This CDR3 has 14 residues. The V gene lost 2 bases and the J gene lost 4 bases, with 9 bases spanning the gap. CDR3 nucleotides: TGTGCCAGCAGTTACGCAGGGGACGGAAACACCATATATTTT. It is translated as CASSYAGDGNTIYF.

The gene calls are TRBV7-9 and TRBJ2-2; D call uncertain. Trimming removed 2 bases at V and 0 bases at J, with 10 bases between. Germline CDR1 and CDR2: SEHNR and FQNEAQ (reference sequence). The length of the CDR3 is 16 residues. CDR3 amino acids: CASSLYGPSNTGELFF. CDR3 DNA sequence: TGTGCCAGCAGCTTATATGGGCCCTCGAACACCGGGGAGCTGTTTTTT.

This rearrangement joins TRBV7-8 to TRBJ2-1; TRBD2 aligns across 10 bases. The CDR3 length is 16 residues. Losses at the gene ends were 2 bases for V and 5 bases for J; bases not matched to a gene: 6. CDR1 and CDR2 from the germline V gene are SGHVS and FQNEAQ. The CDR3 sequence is CASSLRAGGPNNEQFF. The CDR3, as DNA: TGTGCCAGCAGCTTACGAGCGGGGGGGCCTAACAATGAGCAGTTCTTC.

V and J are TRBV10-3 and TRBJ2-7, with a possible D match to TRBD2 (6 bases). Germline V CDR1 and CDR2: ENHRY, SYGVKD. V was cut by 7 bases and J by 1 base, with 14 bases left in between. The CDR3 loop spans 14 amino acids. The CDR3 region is CAIKSTGTSYEQYF. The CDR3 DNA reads TGTGCCATCAAATCGACGGGGACTTCCTACGAGCAGTACTTC.

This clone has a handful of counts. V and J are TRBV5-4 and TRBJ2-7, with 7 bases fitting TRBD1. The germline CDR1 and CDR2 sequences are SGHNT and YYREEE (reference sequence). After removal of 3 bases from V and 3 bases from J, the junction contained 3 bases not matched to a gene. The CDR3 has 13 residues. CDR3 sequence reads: CASSSDRDYEQYF. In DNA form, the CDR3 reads TGTGCCAGCAGCTCCGACAGGGACTACGAGCAGTACTTC.

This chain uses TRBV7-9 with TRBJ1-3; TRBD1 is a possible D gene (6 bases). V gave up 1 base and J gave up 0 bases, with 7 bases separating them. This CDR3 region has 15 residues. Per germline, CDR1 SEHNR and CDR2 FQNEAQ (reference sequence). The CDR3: CASSLVTGSGNTIYF. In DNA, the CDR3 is TGTGCCAGCAGCTTAGTGACAGGCTCTGGAAACACCATATATTTT.

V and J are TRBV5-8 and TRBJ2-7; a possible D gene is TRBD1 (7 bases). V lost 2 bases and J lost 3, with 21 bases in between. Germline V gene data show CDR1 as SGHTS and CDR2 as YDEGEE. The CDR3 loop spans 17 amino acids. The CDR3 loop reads CASSLRQWRDSYYEQYF. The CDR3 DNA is TGTGCCAGCAGCTTAAGGCAGTGGCGGGACAGTTACTACGAGCAGTACTTC.

The CDR3 region is CASSRLGSAGGRGELFF. Written as DNA, the CDR3 is TGTGCCAGCAGCCGACTAGGGTCAGCGGGGGGCCGAGGGGAGCTGTTTTTT. V gene TRBV11-2 combines with J gene TRBJ2-2, with 9 bases lining up with TRBD2. This CDR3 comprises 17 residues. Unmatched junction bases numbered 15, after V lost 5 bases and J lost 8 bases. Germline V gene lookup returns CDR1 SGHAT and CDR2 FQNNGV.